This TCR beta chain was observed in a study of blood T cell repertoires in COVID-19. Overall study context: Sites in the United States, Italy and Spain provided acute and convalescent COVID-19 samples.

Assay: immunoSEQ multiplex PCR; the TCRdb copy retains only in-frame clones and omits some. This table holds about 320,000 clones, approximately 85% found once. This CDR3 is built from 12 residues. The germline V gene has CDR1 LNHDA and CDR2 SQIVND (reference sequence). The V end lost 7 bases, the J end lost 1 base, and 7 bases lay between the germline ends. This chain joins TRBV19 and TRBJ1-1; D is uncertain. The sample was peripheral blood. The clonotype comes from a human donor in a cohort sampled during active COVID-19. The CDR3 region is CASTRENTEAFF. The CDR3 DNA follows: TGTGCCAGTACGAGAGAGAACACTGAAGCTTTCTTT.